The 17 T cell receptor beta chains below were found in one sample sequenced in a study of blood T cell repertoires in COVID-19. Some clones are missing from TCRdb's copy, which holds only in-frame ones; the method was immunoSEQ multiplex PCR. Of fewer than 90,000 clones listed, less than 80% are singletons. Sequences were obtained from peripheral blood. The receptors here all came from a woman between 45 and 60 years old with acute or convalescent COVID-19.

The rearrangement joins TRBV6-5 to TRBJ1-4; 8 bases align to TRBD1. This CDR3 spans 16 amino acids. Germline V gene lookup returns CDR1 MNHEY and CDR2 SVGAGI. V gave up 1 base and J gave up 5 bases; unmatched junction bases: 6. The CDR3: CASSYYSGGWNEKLFF. Written as DNA, the CDR3 is TGTGCCAGCAGTTACTACTCAGGGGGCTGGAATGAAAAACTGTTTTTT.

The chain is built from TRBV28 and TRBJ2-1; D gene ambiguous. The CDR3 is 15 residues long. The germline V gene encodes CDR1 MDHEN and CDR2 SYDVKM. Between the trimmed V and J ends, which lost 3 bases and 9 bases, there was a span of 18 bases. The CDR3 nucleotides read TGTGCCAGCAGTTTCTACTACCTTTACCGGCCTGAGCAGTTCTTC. Its translation: CASSFYYLYRPEQFF.

The chain uses TRBV7-2 and TRBJ2-5; the match to TRBD2 covers 7 bases. CDR3 length: 14 residues. V was clipped by 4 bases and J by 7 bases; unmatched bases: 9. Germline V CDR1 and CDR2: SGHTA, FQGNSA. This CDR3 reads CASSSGTKGGTQYF. The CDR3 coding sequence is TGTGCCAGCAGCTCCGGGACTAAGGGAGGGACCCAGTACTTC.

For the CDR3, the DNA is TGTGCCAGCAAATGGACTAGCGGGGGGACTCAGTTCTTC. Amino acid sequence: CASKWTSGGTQFF. The chain uses TRBV27 and TRBJ2-1; 14 nucleotides match TRBD2. The CDR3 loop spans 13 amino acids. CDR1 and CDR2 from the germline V gene are MNHEY and SMNVEV (reference sequence). The V segment lost 7 bases and the J segment 13 bases; nucleotides outside the gene matches: 6.

This chain uses TRBV3-1 (or the pseudogene TRBV3-2) with TRBJ2-7; tentatively, D is TRBD2 (6 bases). The CDR3 sequence is 15 residues long. V lost 1 base and J 5 bases, leaving 15 bases between the germline ends. The germline V gene encodes CDR1 LGHDT and CDR2 YNNKEL (reference sequence). The CDR3 nucleotides are TGTGCCAGCAGCCAAGTTTCCCCGACTAGGCACGAGCAGTACTTC. Translated: CASSQVSPTRHEQYF.

This chain connects TRBV6-2 or TRBV6-3 to TRBJ1-5; D is undetermined. With 4 bases removed from V and 7 bases from J, the gap between germline ends came to 8 bases. The germline CDR1 and CDR2 sequences are MNHEY and SVGEGT. This CDR3 has 12 residues. The CDR3 loop reads CASSFPGQPQHF. Written as DNA, the CDR3 is TGTGCCAGCAGTTTCCCCGGGCAGCCCCAGCATTTT.

The CDR3 sequence: CASSQGLAPQHF. The CDR3 DNA follows: TGTGCCAGCAGCCAAGGACTTGCGCCCCAGCATTTT. This chain uses TRBV14 with TRBJ1-5, with D uncertain. Trimming stripped 1 base from V and 9 bases from J, with 7 bases between. This CDR3 region has 12 residues. Germline CDR1 and CDR2: SGHDN and FVKESK.

V and J are TRBV7-2 and TRBJ2-7; no clear D. V was pared by 3 bases and J by 7 bases, with 10 bases between. CDR3 length equals 12 residues. Per the germline V gene, CDR1 is SGHTA and CDR2 is FQGNSA. The CDR3 region is CASSLVAREQYF. The CDR3 DNA follows: TGTGCCAGCAGCTTGGTTGCGCGGGAGCAGTACTTC.

This chain uses TRBV27 with TRBJ1-2; D is undetermined. Germline V gene lookup returns CDR1 MNHEY and CDR2 SMNVEV (reference sequence). There are 15 residues in the CDR3. Deletions cut 6 bases from V and 0 bases from J, with 14 bases between. CDR3 region: CASSGGLWTNYGYTF. The CDR3 bases are TGTGCCAGCAGCGGAGGGCTGTGGACTAACTATGGCTACACCTTC.

The rearrangement links TRBV7-3 to TRBJ2-2, with D perhaps TRBD1 (5 bases). This CDR3 region has 12 residues. Germline CDR1 and CDR2: SGHTA and FQGTGA. V gave up 3 bases and J gave up 7 bases, with 6 bases separating them. The CDR3 loop reads CASSFRGGELFF. The CDR3 DNA sequence: TGTGCCAGCAGCTTTAGGGGCGGGGAGCTGTTTTTT.

V and J are TRBV7-2 and TRBJ1-1; no clear D gene. The CDR3 covers 14 residues. Trimming shortened V by 5 bases and J by 0 bases, and 10 bases separated the two germline ends. Germline V gene sequence: CDR1 SGHTA, CDR2 FQGNSA. The CDR3 DNA reads TGTGCCAGCAGCCCGCAGAACCTGAACACTGAAGCTTTCTTT. Amino acids: CASSPQNLNTEAFF. Filled out from reference TRBV7-2 and TRBJ1-1, the complete variable domain reads GAGVSQSPSNKVTEKGKDVELRCDPISGHTALYWYRQSLGQGLEFLIYFQGNSAPDKSGLPSDRFSAERTGGSVSTLTIQRTQQEDSAVYLCASSPQNLNTEAFFGQGTRLTVV.

V usage is TRBV6-2 or TRBV6-3 and J usage is TRBJ1-2, with D possibly TRBD1 on 6 matching bases. CDR1 is MNHEY, CDR2 SVGEGT, per germline. V dropped 5 bases and J dropped 4 bases, with 20 bases sitting between them. CDR3 length equals 16 residues. CDR3 nucleotides: TGTGCCAGCAGTAACGAGGCCCCGACAGGTTCCTATGGCTACACCTTC. Protein product: CASSNEAPTGSYGYTF.

The chain employs TRBV7-2 and TRBJ1-2, with TRBD1 as a possible D gene (6 bases). CDR1 and CDR2 from the germline V gene are SGHTA and FQGNSA. This CDR3 contains 13 residues. V was trimmed by 8 bases and J by 7 bases, leaving 17 bases between them. Written as DNA, the CDR3 is TGTGCCAGCTTAGGCGGGGGGCTCGGTGGCTACACCTTC. Translated: CASLGGGLGGYTF.

The chain combines TRBV6-2 or TRBV6-3 with TRBJ2-2; 8 nucleotides agree with TRBD1. The V gene end was trimmed by 4 bases and the J gene end by 4 bases; junction bases not matched to a gene: 8. The CDR3 totals 16 residues. CDR1 is MNHEY, CDR2 SVGEGT, per germline. The CDR3 coding sequence is TGTGCCAGCAGTTTTTTCGGACAGGGCGGCACCGGGGAGCTGTTTTTT. It translates to CASSFFGQGGTGELFF.

The chain links TRBV5-1 to TRBJ2-1, with D possibly being TRBD2 (5 bases). V shed 0 bases and J shed 7 bases, with 17 bases lying between them. CDR1 SGHRS and CDR2 YFSETQ come from the germline V gene. The CDR3 loop spans 16 amino acids. CDR3 DNA: TGCGCCAGCAGCTTGGCGGGGTGGGGAGCAGGAAATGAGCAGTTCTTC. It specifies CASSLAGWGAGNEQFF.

The V and J genes are TRBV4-1 and TRBJ1-4; D may be TRBD1 (6 bases). Germline values: CDR1 MGHRA, CDR2 YSYEKL. V was clipped by 0 bases and J by 5 bases, with 10 bases between them. The length of the CDR3 is 15 residues. The CDR3 sequence: CASSQDWGQNEKLFF. The CDR3 DNA sequence: TGCGCCAGCAGCCAAGATTGGGGGCAGAATGAAAAACTGTTTTTT.

The V and J genes are TRBV28 and TRBJ1-6; no reliable D call. In germline, CDR1 is MDHEN, CDR2 SYDVKM. The CDR3 covers 15 residues. V gave up 5 bases and J gave up 7 bases, with 15 bases separating them. The CDR3 protein is CASSPPGGINSPLHF. In DNA, the CDR3 is TGTGCCAGCAGTCCTCCTGGAGGGATCAATTCACCCCTCCACTTT. The full variable domain, in which reference TRBV28 and TRBJ1-6 provide the parts outside the CDR3, is DVKVTQSSRYLVKRTGEKVFLECVQDMDHENMFWYRQDPGLGLRLIYFSYDVKMKEKGDIPEGYSVSREKKERFSLILESASTNQTSMYLCASSPPGGINSPLHFGNGTRLTVT.